Listed below are T cell receptor beta chains from one sample, sequenced in a study of T-cell memory formation after mild COVID-19. MiXCR was run by TCRdb on the 5' RACE reads, yielding one entry per CDR3 protein. The sample records roughly 600,000 distinct CDR3 sequences, under 20% being singletons. Input material: PBMCs or a T cell subset sorted from them (not recorded which). These receptors all come from an adult woman who had mild COVID-19 (a few samples of this study predate the infection). Cell type and time point are not known. CDR3s include the opening cysteine and the closing phenylalanine or tryptophan. Fields, in order: D gene, clone size, V gene, J gene, CDR3 protein, CDR3 DNA. D genes are given only for firm matches. The size field is filled for only some rows; it gives once, few, many or a size class.

d_call: TRBD2
clone_size: few
v_call: TRBV12-3/TRBV12-4
j_call: TRBJ2-1
cdr3_aa: CASSYFAGGPDEQFF
cdr3_nt: TGTGCCAGCAGTTACTTTGCGGGGGGGCCTGATGAGCAGTTCTTC

d_call: TRBD1
clone_size: .
v_call: TRBV6-2/TRBV6-3
j_call: TRBJ2-1
cdr3_aa: CASSWTGKNEQFF
cdr3_nt: TGTGCCAGCAGTTGGACAGGGAAAAATGAGCAGTTCTTC

d_call: TRBD1
clone_size: few
v_call: TRBV11-2
j_call: TRBJ2-5
cdr3_aa: CASSSETGGVKTQYF
cdr3_nt: TGTGCCAGCAGCTCGGAAACAGGGGGCGTAAAGACCCAGTACTTC

d_call: TRBD1
clone_size: .
v_call: TRBV6-6
j_call: TRBJ2-7
cdr3_aa: CASRHLWDRDHYEQYF
cdr3_nt: TGTGCCAGCAGACACCTTTGGGACAGGGACCATTACGAGCAGTACTTC

d_call: .
clone_size: few
v_call: TRBV21-1
j_call: TRBJ2-2
cdr3_aa: CASSKAVLGGWWVTGELFF
cdr3_nt: TGTGCCAGCAGCAAAGCGGTCCTAGGAGGGTGGTGGGTCACCGGGGAGCTGTTTTTT

d_call: .
clone_size: few
v_call: TRBV6-5
j_call: TRBJ2-5
cdr3_aa: CASSKKRRRETQYF
cdr3_nt: TGTGCCAGCAGCAAAAAGCGGAGGCGGGAGACCCAGTACTTC

d_call: .
clone_size: .
v_call: TRBV11-3
j_call: TRBJ2-7
cdr3_aa: CASSLSMGRSYEQYF
cdr3_nt: TGTGCCAGCAGCTTGAGTATGGGCCGCTCCTACGAGCAGTACTTC

d_call: .
clone_size: many
v_call: TRBV6-2/TRBV6-3
j_call: TRBJ2-7
cdr3_aa: CASSYSAGAYEQYF
cdr3_nt: TGTGCCAGCAGTTACTCGGCAGGCGCCTACGAGCAGTACTTC

d_call: TRBD1
clone_size: .
v_call: TRBV5-5
j_call: TRBJ1-1
cdr3_aa: CASSSITGGGSEAFF
cdr3_nt: TGTGCCAGCAGCTCGATAACAGGGGGCGGCTCTGAAGCTTTCTTT

d_call: TRBD1
clone_size: .
v_call: TRBV11-2
j_call: TRBJ1-4
cdr3_aa: CASSDWTGGEKLFF
cdr3_nt: TGTGCCAGCAGCGACTGGACAGGGGGTGAAAAACTGTTTTTT

d_call: TRBD1
clone_size: .
v_call: TRBV10-3
j_call: TRBJ2-5
cdr3_aa: CAISEQGDQETQYF
cdr3_nt: TGTGCCATCAGTGAACAGGGGGACCAAGAGACCCAGTACTTC

d_call: TRBD2
clone_size: .
v_call: TRBV4-3
j_call: TRBJ2-1
cdr3_aa: CASSQGGSGRIGGEQFF
cdr3_nt: TGCGCCAGCAGCCAAGGAGGTAGCGGGAGGATCGGGGGCGAGCAGTTCTTC

d_call: TRBD2
clone_size: .
v_call: TRBV20-1
j_call: TRBJ2-1
cdr3_aa: CSARDYAGEVYNEQFF
cdr3_nt: TGCAGTGCTAGAGATTACGCGGGAGAGGTCTACAATGAGCAGTTCTTC

d_call: .
clone_size: .
v_call: TRBV6-5
j_call: TRBJ1-4
cdr3_aa: CASSSYPPGEINEKLFF
cdr3_nt: TGTGCCAGCAGTTCCTACCCGCCGGGAGAAATAAATGAAAAACTGTTTTTT

d_call: .
clone_size: .
v_call: TRBV3-1
j_call: TRBJ1-2
cdr3_aa: CASSRSETAGYTF
cdr3_nt: TGTGCCAGCAGCCGCTCAGAGACAGCTGGCTACACCTTC

d_call: .
clone_size: .
v_call: TRBV29-1
j_call: TRBJ1-1
cdr3_aa: CSVGISLGTEAFF
cdr3_nt: TGCAGCGTTGGAATATCCCTGGGGACTGAAGCTTTCTTT

d_call: TRBD1
clone_size: .
v_call: TRBV20-1
j_call: TRBJ1-6
cdr3_aa: CSARSTGGLDRGSSYNSPLHF
cdr3_nt: TGCAGTGCTAGATCGACAGGGGGCCTGGATCGCGGGAGCTCCTATAATTCACCCCTCCACTTT

d_call: .
clone_size: many
v_call: TRBV25-1
j_call: TRBJ2-1
cdr3_aa: CASSWLTVTDEQFF
cdr3_nt: TGTGCCAGCAGTTGGTTGACCGTTACCGATGAGCAGTTCTTC

d_call: .
clone_size: .
v_call: TRBV30
j_call: TRBJ2-3
cdr3_aa: CAWSVGLAYLSSTDTQYF
cdr3_nt: TGTGCCTGGAGTGTAGGGTTAGCGTATCTCTCTAGCACAGATACGCAGTATTTT

d_call: .
clone_size: few
v_call: TRBV9
j_call: TRBJ2-3
cdr3_aa: CASSVASGDTQYF
cdr3_nt: TGTGCCAGCAGCGTAGCATCGGGAGATACGCAGTATTTT

d_call: TRBD1
clone_size: .
v_call: TRBV7-9
j_call: TRBJ1-4
cdr3_aa: CASSLGQGGSTNEKLFF
cdr3_nt: TGTGCCAGCAGCTTAGGACAGGGAGGTTCAACTAATGAAAAACTGTTTTTT

d_call: TRBD2
clone_size: .
v_call: TRBV5-4
j_call: TRBJ2-5
cdr3_aa: CASSFSAGVGETQYF
cdr3_nt: TGTGCCAGCAGCTTTTCAGCGGGAGTGGGAGAGACCCAGTACTTC

d_call: TRBD1
clone_size: .
v_call: TRBV4-2
j_call: TRBJ2-1
cdr3_aa: CASSQDLGQGSDEQFF
cdr3_nt: TGTGCCAGCAGCCAAGATTTGGGACAGGGTTCCGATGAGCAGTTCTTC

d_call: .
clone_size: few
v_call: TRBV24-1
j_call: TRBJ1-2
cdr3_aa: CATSEEWTNYGYTF
cdr3_nt: TGTGCCACCAGTGAGGAGTGGACTAACTATGGCTACACCTTC

d_call: TRBD1
clone_size: many
v_call: TRBV12-3/TRBV12-4
j_call: TRBJ2-7
cdr3_aa: CASSLAGTGGYEQYF
cdr3_nt: TGTGCCAGCAGTTTAGCCGGGACAGGGGGCTACGAGCAGTACTTC

d_call: TRBD2
clone_size: .
v_call: TRBV27
j_call: TRBJ2-7
cdr3_aa: CASSFGLAWNEQYF
cdr3_nt: TGTGCCAGCAGTTTCGGACTAGCGTGGAACGAGCAGTACTTC

d_call: TRBD2
clone_size: .
v_call: TRBV5-1
j_call: TRBJ2-1
cdr3_aa: CASSLREDPTYNEQFF
cdr3_nt: TGCGCCAGCAGCTTGCGGGAGGATCCCACCTACAATGAGCAGTTCTTC

d_call: TRBD1
clone_size: .
v_call: TRBV20-1
j_call: TRBJ1-2
cdr3_aa: CSAQVQGAKGYTF
cdr3_nt: TGCAGTGCGCAAGTGCAGGGGGCGAAAGGCTACACCTTC

d_call: .
clone_size: .
v_call: TRBV5-1
j_call: TRBJ2-2
cdr3_aa: CASSLAAENQGTGELFF
cdr3_nt: TGCGCCAGCAGCTTGGCCGCCGAAAACCAAGGCACCGGGGAGCTGTTTTTT

d_call: TRBD1
clone_size: few
v_call: TRBV29-1
j_call: TRBJ2-7
cdr3_aa: CSVSDRASSYEQYF
cdr3_nt: TGCAGCGTCTCCGACAGGGCTTCCTCCTACGAGCAGTACTTC

d_call: .
clone_size: .
v_call: TRBV29-1
j_call: TRBJ1-2
cdr3_aa: CSVEISYGYTF
cdr3_nt: TGCAGCGTTGAAATCAGCTATGGCTACACCTTC

d_call: .
clone_size: few
v_call: TRBV12-3/TRBV12-4
j_call: TRBJ2-7
cdr3_aa: CASSLGRVGTEEQYF
cdr3_nt: TGTGCCAGCAGTTTAGGTAGAGTAGGGACTGAGGAGCAGTACTTC

d_call: TRBD1
clone_size: .
v_call: TRBV20-1
j_call: TRBJ2-7
cdr3_aa: CSASVSGTGPYEQYF
cdr3_nt: TGCAGTGCTAGTGTATCCGGGACAGGGCCTTACGAGCAGTACTTC

d_call: .
clone_size: few
v_call: TRBV7-2
j_call: TRBJ2-1
cdr3_aa: CASQGWRGGEQFF
cdr3_nt: TGTGCCAGTCAGGGGTGGCGCGGAGGTGAGCAGTTCTTC

d_call: .
clone_size: few
v_call: TRBV12-3/TRBV12-4
j_call: TRBJ2-1
cdr3_aa: CASSFSPGNEQFF
cdr3_nt: TGTGCCAGCAGTTTTTCTCCGGGCAATGAGCAGTTCTTC

d_call: .
clone_size: few
v_call: TRBV6-2/TRBV6-3
j_call: TRBJ2-6
cdr3_aa: CASSRTSKVSGANVLTF
cdr3_nt: TGTGCCAGCAGCAGGACATCCAAGGTCTCTGGGGCCAACGTCCTGACTTTC

d_call: TRBD1
clone_size: few
v_call: TRBV12-3/TRBV12-4
j_call: TRBJ2-1
cdr3_aa: CASSLPLGTGGNEQFF
cdr3_nt: TGTGCCAGCAGTTTACCCTTAGGGACAGGGGGGAATGAGCAGTTCTTC

d_call: .
clone_size: .
v_call: TRBV20-1
j_call: TRBJ1-2
cdr3_aa: CSASPPQAIRGYTF
cdr3_nt: TGCAGTGCTAGCCCTCCGCAGGCCATCCGGGGCTACACCTTC

d_call: .
clone_size: few
v_call: TRBV19
j_call: TRBJ2-1
cdr3_aa: CASSISRVNEQFF
cdr3_nt: TGTGCCAGTAGTATATCCAGGGTTAATGAGCAGTTCTTC

d_call: .
clone_size: few
v_call: TRBV7-3
j_call: TRBJ1-6
cdr3_aa: CASSLTPGSITYSPLHF
cdr3_nt: TGTGCCAGCAGCTTAACCCCAGGGTCGATAACGTATTCACCCCTCCACTTT

d_call: .
clone_size: .
v_call: TRBV2
j_call: TRBJ1-2
cdr3_aa: CASSEQGSDGYTF
cdr3_nt: TGTGCCAGCAGTGAACAGGGCTCGGATGGCTACACCTTC

d_call: .
clone_size: few
v_call: TRBV20-1
j_call: TRBJ1-1
cdr3_aa: CSARTPGPGTNTEAFF
cdr3_nt: TGCAGTGCTAGAACCCCCGGCCCAGGGACGAACACTGAAGCTTTCTTT

d_call: .
clone_size: .
v_call: TRBV7-2
j_call: TRBJ1-2
cdr3_aa: CASSHEQANLYGYTF
cdr3_nt: TGTGCCAGCAGCCACGAACAGGCGAACCTATATGGCTACACCTTC

d_call: .
clone_size: .
v_call: TRBV9
j_call: TRBJ1-1
cdr3_aa: CASTSGVPDTEAFF
cdr3_nt: TGTGCCAGCACCTCGGGGGTTCCTGACACTGAAGCTTTCTTT

d_call: .
clone_size: few
v_call: TRBV3-1
j_call: TRBJ1-1
cdr3_aa: CASSQVGWTANTEAFF
cdr3_nt: TGTGCCAGCAGCCAAGTGGGGTGGACAGCGAACACTGAAGCTTTCTTT

d_call: TRBD1
clone_size: .
v_call: TRBV11-2
j_call: TRBJ2-7
cdr3_aa: CASSLDIWGQTGGDEQYF
cdr3_nt: TGTGCCAGCAGCTTAGATATTTGGGGTCAAACAGGGGGCGACGAGCAGTACTTC

d_call: TRBD2
clone_size: .
v_call: TRBV10-3
j_call: TRBJ2-5
cdr3_aa: CAISGIQRGGQETQYF
cdr3_nt: TGTGCCATCAGTGGCATTCAGCGGGGGGGACAAGAGACCCAGTACTTC

d_call: .
clone_size: .
v_call: TRBV29-1
j_call: TRBJ2-2
cdr3_aa: CSVEGLPTGELFF
cdr3_nt: TGCAGCGTTGAAGGGCTGCCTACCGGGGAGCTGTTTTTT

d_call: .
clone_size: few
v_call: TRBV14
j_call: TRBJ2-3
cdr3_aa: CASSQDLYPTAPNTDTQYF
cdr3_nt: TGTGCCAGCAGCCAAGATCTTTACCCGACGGCCCCTAACACAGATACGCAGTATTTT

d_call: .
clone_size: .
v_call: TRBV5-4
j_call: TRBJ2-2
cdr3_aa: CANRVTNTGELFF
cdr3_nt: TGTGCCAATCGGGTGACGAACACCGGGGAGCTGTTTTTT

d_call: TRBD2
clone_size: .
v_call: TRBV9
j_call: TRBJ2-3
cdr3_aa: CASTPSGGIGTDTQYF
cdr3_nt: TGTGCCAGCACCCCCAGCGGGGGGATCGGTACAGATACGCAGTATTTT

d_call: .
clone_size: few
v_call: TRBV29-1
j_call: TRBJ2-3
cdr3_aa: CSVRSASRRTDTQYF
cdr3_nt: TGCAGCGTTCGCAGTGCCTCGAGGCGCACAGATACGCAGTATTTT

d_call: .
clone_size: .
v_call: TRBV5-1
j_call: TRBJ2-3
cdr3_aa: CASSLDRGGRDTQYF
cdr3_nt: TGCGCCAGCAGCTTGGACAGGGGCGGGAGAGATACGCAGTATTTT

d_call: .
clone_size: few
v_call: TRBV5-1
j_call: TRBJ2-3
cdr3_aa: CASSLEVVGTDTQYF
cdr3_nt: TGCGCCAGCAGCTTGGAAGTGGTTGGGACAGATACGCAGTATTTT

d_call: .
clone_size: .
v_call: TRBV29-1
j_call: TRBJ1-1
cdr3_aa: CSVGVRGLRAFF
cdr3_nt: TGCAGCGTTGGGGTCAGGGGATTGCGGGCTTTCTTT